The next 31 T cell receptor beta chains were all read from a single sample in a study of neurological immune-mediated disorders. Using its own MiXCR run on the 5' RACE reads, TCRdb lists one record per CDR3 protein. The table has about 40,000 distinct CDR3 sequences, roughly 14% seen once. Sequencing input: PBMCs. The receptors originated from a woman aged 45-65 years with HTLV-1-associated myelopathy (HAM/TSP).

This clonotype has ten or more counts. The chain is built from TRBV12-3 or TRBV12-4 and TRBJ2-1, with D possibly called TRBD1 or TRBD2 (5 bases each). The length of the CDR3 is 13 residues. Trimming left V 5 bases short and J 4 bases short, with 9 bases between. As DNA, the CDR3 is TGTGCCAGCAGTGGGACCGTTTACAATGAGCAGTTCTTC. It is translated as CASSGTVYNEQFF.

This clonotype was counted ten times or more. This sequence joins TRBV20-1 and TRBJ1-1, with no clear D. Trimming stripped 0 bases from V and 3 bases from J, with 17 bases between. Germline V gene sequence: CDR1 DFQATT, CDR2 SNEGSKA (reference sequence). The CDR3 covers 16 residues. The CDR3 nucleotides are TGCAGTGCTAGAGATACGTTCATCAGAGCGGACACTGAAGCTTTCTTT. It translates to CSARDTFIRADTEAFF.

The sample holds many counts of this clonotype. The chain joins TRBV5-1 to TRBJ1-4; D may be TRBD1 (5 bases). The V end lost 0 bases, the J end lost 7 bases, and 19 bases lay between the germline ends. Per germline, CDR1 SGHRS and CDR2 YFSETQ. The CDR3 extends over 17 amino acids. CDR3 DNA sequence: TGCGCCAGCAGCTTGGTCCACGAGGGGCACCGGATTGAAAAACTGTTTTTT. It is translated as CASSLVHEGHRIEKLFF.

In its sample, this clonotype was seen many times. The chain has TRBV5-1 and TRBJ1-6; 7 bases match TRBD1. The germline V gene has CDR1 SGHRS and CDR2 YFSETQ. The V and J ends lost 0 bases and 2 bases, in that order; junction bases with no gene match: 5. The CDR3 runs 17 residues. The chain's CDR3 is CASSLADRSPYNSPLHF. Written as DNA, the CDR3 is TGCGCCAGCAGCTTGGCGGACAGGAGCCCCTATAATTCACCCCTCCACTTT. Drawing the rest from reference TRBV5-1 and TRBJ1-6, the complete variable domain is KAGVTQTPRYLIKTRGQQVTLSCSPISGHRSVSWYQQTPGQGLQFLFEYFSETQRNKGNFPGRFSGRQFSNSRSEMNVSTLELGDSALYLCASSLADRSPYNSPLHFGNGTRLTVT.

In this sample, this clonotype turned up many times. The chain joins TRBV29-1 to TRBJ1-1; D is ambiguous. This CDR3 comprises 13 residues. Trimming stripped 3 bases from V and 0 bases from J, with 8 bases between. Germline V gene lookup returns CDR1 SQVTM and CDR2 ANQGSEA. The CDR3 reads CSVDGVMNTEAFF. The CDR3 DNA is TGCAGCGTTGACGGCGTCATGAACACTGAAGCTTTCTTT.

This clonotype showed up many times. The chain combines TRBV20-1 with TRBJ2-2; no definite D call. V was clipped by 5 bases and J by 2 bases, with 3 bases between them. CDR3 length: 11 residues. Germline-derived CDR1 and CDR2 are DFQATT and SNEGSKA (reference sequence). In DNA form, the CDR3 reads TGCAGTGCTGCCAACACCGGGGAGCTGTTTTTT. As protein: CSAANTGELFF.

The chain employs TRBV11-3 and TRBJ2-2; 7 bases line up with TRBD1. The CDR3 sequence is 16 residues long. In germline, CDR1 is SGHNT, CDR2 YENEEA. V was clipped by 3 bases and J by 4 bases; unmatched bases: 8. The CDR3 DNA follows: TGTGCCAGCAGCTTTGGAACAGGGGTGGTCACCGGGGAGCTGTTTTTT. It is translated as CASSFGTGVVTGELFF.

The table lists this clonotype with many counts. The J gene is TRBJ2-2, the V gene TRBV18; tentatively, D is TRBD1 (5 bases). The ends were cut back, 1 base at V and 0 bases at J, with 12 bases in the middle. This CDR3 comprises 17 residues. Germline CDR1 and CDR2: KGHSH and LQKENI. DNA of the CDR3: TGTGCCAGCTCACCACAGAGACAGCCCGCGAACACCGGGGAGCTGTTTTTT. Amino acids: CASSPQRQPANTGELFF.

This clonotype has a count of ten or more. The genes are TRBV27 and TRBJ1-2, with TRBD1 identical over 7 bases. After removal of 0 bases from V and 9 bases from J, the junction contained 4 bases not matched to a gene. Per the germline V gene, CDR1 is MNHEY and CDR2 is SMNVEV (reference sequence). The CDR3 has 13 amino acids. CDR3 loop: CASSLSTGMRYTF. The CDR3 DNA is TGTGCCAGCAGTTTATCGACAGGGATGCGCTACACCTTC.

Many counts were recorded for this clonotype. The V gene is TRBV20-1, the J gene TRBJ2-1; 8 bases fit TRBD2. Trimming at V came to 6 bases and at J to 6 bases, leaving 7 bases not matched to a gene. The CDR3 covers 13 residues. Per germline, CDR1 DFQATT and CDR2 SNEGSKA (reference sequence). The DNA for the CDR3 is TGCAGTGCCCGAACGGGGGGGGTCAATGAGCAGTTCTTC. Translating it yields CSARTGGVNEQFF.

By sample share, this clonotype is medium-sized. A read error may produce the germline difference seen at one junction end. The chain has TRBV12-3 or TRBV12-4 and TRBJ1-1; TRBD1 matches at 8 bases. The CDR3 runs 13 residues. In DNA, the CDR3 is TGTGCCAGCAGTCGGACAGGGAACACTGAAGCTTTATTT. Its protein product is CASSRTGNTEALF.

The V gene is TRBV6-6, the J gene TRBJ1-5; no clear D gene. CDR1 MNHNY and CDR2 SVGAGI come from the germline V gene (reference sequence). V lost 8 bases to trimming and J lost 0 bases, with 11 bases between them. The CDR3 has 14 amino acids. CDR3 protein: CASAPGGSNQPQHF. CDR3 sequence (DNA): TGTGCCAGCGCGCCGGGTGGTAGCAATCAGCCCCAGCATTTT.

This clonotype appeared many times. The chain is built from TRBV20-1 and TRBJ2-3; 16 nucleotides agree with TRBD2. V lost 3 bases to trimming and J lost 0 bases; unmatched junction nucleotides: 6. CDR1 DFQATT and CDR2 SNEGSKA come from the germline V gene (reference sequence). This CDR3 comprises 18 residues. CDR3 in DNA: TGCAGTGCTAGCCACGGGACTAGCGGGGGGGCTAGCACAGATACGCAGTATTTT. It specifies CSASHGTSGGASTDTQYF.

This clonotype was picked up many times. This chain joins TRBV6-5 and TRBJ2-5; 9 nucleotides match TRBD2. The J segment lost 5 bases and the V segment lost 6 bases, leaving 10 bases of the junction unmatched. Germline loops: CDR1 MNHEY, CDR2 SVGAGI. The CDR3 contains 15 residues. The CDR3 coding sequence is TGTGCCAGCAGGCGAGCGGGGGGAAATGGGGAGACCCAGTACTTC. Encoded protein: CASRRAGGNGETQYF.

This clonotype was found many times. The chain combines TRBV27 with TRBJ2-2; D not certain. CDR1 MNHEY and CDR2 SMNVEV come from the germline V gene (reference sequence). V dropped 2 bases and J dropped 5 bases, with 12 bases sitting between them. The CDR3 runs 15 residues. For the CDR3, the DNA is TGTGCCAGCAGTTTAGGATCCCTGGAGACCGGGGAGCTGTTTTTT. Its protein is CASSLGSLETGELFF.

This clonotype was picked up many times. The gene calls are TRBV20-1 and TRBJ2-7; D is possibly TRBD1 (6 bases). The CDR3 length is 15 residues. Germline-derived CDR1 and CDR2 are DFQATT and SNEGSKA (reference sequence). The V end lost 4 bases, the J end lost 3 bases, and 19 bases lay between the germline ends. This CDR3 is CSAIQGQQTIYEQYF. The CDR3 region has the DNA TGCAGTGCTATCCAGGGGCAACAAACGATCTACGAGCAGTACTTC.

There are a few counts of this clonotype. The chain joins TRBV7-9 to TRBJ1-4; 7 bases fit TRBD1. The CDR3 totals 16 residues. The J segment lost 7 bases and the V segment lost 5 bases, leaving 13 bases of the junction unmatched. Looked up from germline, CDR1 is SEHNR and CDR2 is FQNEAQ (reference sequence). The CDR3: CASSVIIGDSSEKLFF. Here the CDR3 DNA reads TGTGCCAGCAGCGTCATCATCGGGGACAGTAGTGAAAAACTGTTTTTT.

The chain links TRBV3-1 to TRBJ1-2, with 9 bases matching TRBD1. Looked up from germline, CDR1 is LGHDT and CDR2 is YNNKEL (reference sequence). This CDR3 is built from 13 residues. V shed 5 bases, J shed 7 bases, and the junction held 5 bases outside the gene matches. The CDR3 DNA reads as TGTGCCAGCAGCGGACAGGGGATAGGTGGCTACACCTTC. Protein: CASSGQGIGGYTF.

This clonotype appeared many times. V and J are TRBV10-3 and TRBJ2-1; the match to TRBD1 covers 10 bases. The germline V gene has CDR1 ENHRY and CDR2 SYGVKD. The CDR3 is 14 amino acids. V was clipped by 6 bases and J by 6 bases; unmatched bases: 5. The DNA of the CDR3 is TGTGCCATCAGGGGGACAGGGGAACTCAATGAGCAGTTCTTC. This gives the protein CAIRGTGELNEQFF.

This clonotype was recorded at least ten times. The CDR3 sequence is CASSQTGGGTYNEQFF. The CDR3, as DNA: TGTGCCAGCAGCCAGACCGGCGGGGGCACCTACAATGAGCAGTTCTTC. V and J are TRBV7-2 and TRBJ2-1, with D tentatively TRBD2 (7 bases). Germline V CDR1 and CDR2: SGHTA, FQGNSA. The CDR3 sequence is 16 residues long. The ends were cut back, 5 bases at V and 2 bases at J, with 16 bases in the middle.

This clonotype was counted at least ten times. The rearrangement links TRBV5-1 to TRBJ2-1; 8 bases are shared with TRBD2. CDR1 SGHRS and CDR2 YFSETQ come from the germline V gene. The V segment lost 5 bases and the J segment 0 bases; nucleotides outside the gene matches: 10. This CDR3 has 17 amino acids. For the CDR3, the DNA is TGCGCCAGCAGTATTGGCCTAGGGACTAGCTCCTACAATGAGCAGTTCTTC. This encodes CASSIGLGTSSYNEQFF.

This clonotype came up many times. This sequence joins TRBV7-2 and TRBJ2-7, with D perhaps TRBD2 (5 bases). V was shortened by 7 bases and J by 1 base, with 14 bases between the two germline ends. The CDR3 contains 14 residues. From germline, CDR1 is SGHTA and CDR2 FQGNSA. The CDR3 DNA is TGTGCCAGCAAAAAGGGAGTGGAATCCTACGAGCAGTACTTC. Its protein is CASKKGVESYEQYF.

The J gene is TRBJ1-5, the V gene TRBV18; D may be TRBD1 (5 bases). The CDR3 totals 17 residues. V dropped 4 bases and J dropped 2 bases, with 18 bases sitting between them. The V gene's germline CDR1 is KGHSH and CDR2 LQKENI. The DNA of the CDR3 is TGTGCCAGCTCACAAGACAGTCCTTATGGGGGCAATCAGCCCCAGCATTTT. Amino acids: CASSQDSPYGGNQPQHF.

This clonotype was detected many times. The CDR3 coding sequence is TGTGCCAGCAGCCAATGGAGCGGGGGGGGAGATGAGCAGTTCTTC. This gives the protein CASSQWSGGGDEQFF. V and J are TRBV16 and TRBJ2-1, with 10 bases lining up with TRBD2. The CDR3 consists of 15 residues. Unmatched junction bases numbered 5, after V lost 1 base and J lost 8 bases. Germline V CDR1 and CDR2: KGHSY, FQNENV.

This clonotype came up many times. The chain has TRBV27 and TRBJ2-7; 10 positions match TRBD2. The junction had 6 bases not matched to a gene; V was cut back by 2 bases and J by 5 bases. The CDR3 is made up of 15 amino acids. Looked up from germline, CDR1 is MNHEY and CDR2 is SMNVEV (reference sequence). CDR3 region: CASSLSASGGDEQYV. DNA for the CDR3: TGTGCCAGCAGTTTAAGCGCTAGCGGGGGTGACGAGCAGTACGTC.

This clonotype was counted at least ten times. The rearrangement joins TRBV20-1 to TRBJ2-5; 8 nucleotides match TRBD2. This CDR3 is 13 amino acids long. The V gene's germline CDR1 is DFQATT and CDR2 SNEGSKA (reference sequence). CDR3 sequence (DNA): TGCACCCCCCAACGGGGGGGCCCAGAGACCCAGTACTTC. It is translated as CTPQRGGPETQYF.

This clonotype was recorded at least ten times. The CDR3 nucleotides are TGCAGTGCTAGAGAGCGGGGGGGATTTTCGGAAGCTTTCTTT. This translates into CSARERGGFSEAFF. The V and J genes are TRBV20-1 and TRBJ1-1; TRBD1 is a possible D gene (5 bases). The CDR3 is 14 amino acids. The V gene lost 0 bases and the J gene lost 8 bases, with 16 bases spanning the gap. The germline gives CDR1 DFQATT, CDR2 SNEGSKA (reference sequence).

In this sample, this clonotype turned up many times. The chain combines TRBV6-4 with TRBJ2-3; D tentatively reads TRBD1 or TRBD2 (6 bases each). CDR3 length: 14 amino acids. Germline V gene lookup returns CDR1 MRHNA and CDR2 SNTAGT. Between the trimmed V and J ends, which lost 0 bases and 5 bases, there was a span of 9 bases. CDR3 residues: CASSDSGGEDTQYF. The CDR3 DNA sequence: TGTGCCAGCAGTGACTCGGGGGGCGAAGATACGCAGTATTTT.

The genes are TRBV7-6 and TRBJ2-3; D gene unclear. The CDR3 is 12 residues long. V lost 5 bases and J lost 8, with 11 bases in between. Germline lookup yields CDR1 SGHVS and CDR2 FNYEAQ. The DNA of the CDR3 is TGTGCCAGCAGCGGCATGATGGGTACGCAGTATTTT. Amino acid sequence: CASSGMMGTQYF.

In this sample, this clonotype turned up many times. This chain connects TRBV19 to TRBJ1-5, with D unclear. The V and J ends lost 5 bases and 6 bases respectively, with 11 bases between them. The germline V gene encodes CDR1 LNHDA and CDR2 SQIVND (reference sequence). CDR3 length equals 13 residues. The CDR3 protein is CASSLHFTQPQHF. CDR3 in DNA: TGTGCCAGTAGTCTTCACTTCACTCAGCCCCAGCATTTT.

This clonotype was recorded at least ten times. The chain links TRBV29-1 to TRBJ2-1; TRBD2 might be the D (6 bases). This CDR3 is built from 13 residues. Looked up from germline, CDR1 is SQVTM and CDR2 is ANQGSEA. The ends were cut back, 5 bases at V and 3 bases at J, with 11 bases in the middle. This CDR3 reads CSVHLALYNEQFF. CDR3 sequence (DNA): TGCAGCGTTCATCTAGCGCTCTACAATGAGCAGTTCTTC.